What follows are 32 T cell receptor beta chains derived from one specimen sequenced in a study of blood T cell repertoires in COVID-19. TCRdb's copy holds only in-frame clones and misses some; the assay was immunoSEQ multiplex PCR. This table has some 130,000 clones, nearly 70% appearing once. The sequencing input was peripheral blood. Receptors were obtained from a woman between 65 and 79 years old with acute or convalescent COVID-19.

DNA of the CDR3: TGCGCCAGCTCTCCAAGAGAGTCTTTTTACGAGCAGTACTTC. Protein: CASSPRESFYEQYF. V is TRBV5-1 and J is TRBJ2-7; D is ambiguous. V was trimmed by 7 bases and J by 4 bases, leaving 18 bases between them. The CDR3 contains 14 residues. Looked up from germline, CDR1 is SGHRS and CDR2 is YFSETQ.

V is TRBV11-3 and J is TRBJ2-7, with a possible D match to TRBD2 (6 bases). The CDR3 has 13 residues. V lost 4 bases, J lost 6 bases, and 13 bases lay in between. Germline V gives CDR1 SGHNT, CDR2 YENEEA. Here the CDR3 reads CASSWGGTSEQYF. The DNA for the CDR3 is TGTGCCAGCAGCTGGGGCGGGACGAGCGAGCAGTACTTC.

V gene TRBV2 combines with J gene TRBJ1-5, with TRBD1 matching 10 bases. The CDR3 is made up of 15 amino acids. The V segment lost 6 bases and the J segment 3 bases; nucleotides outside the gene matches: 5. Germline CDR1 SNHLY, CDR2 FYNNEI. The CDR3 loop is CASSVDRGSNQPQHF. The CDR3, as DNA: TGTGCCAGCAGCGTGGACAGGGGGTCCAATCAGCCCCAGCATTTT.

This clone has only a few counts. V usage is TRBV7-2 and J usage is TRBJ1-6, with 8 bases identical to TRBD1. The CDR3 has 14 amino acids. V shed 4 bases, J shed 8 bases, and the junction held 4 bases outside the gene matches. The germline V gene encodes CDR1 SGHTA and CDR2 FQGNSA. The CDR3 DNA sequence: TGTGCCAGCAGCTCCCGGACAGGGCATTCACCCCTCCACTTT. Translating it yields CASSSRTGHSPLHF. Supplemented by reference TRBV7-2 and TRBJ1-6, the full variable domain reads GAGVSQSPSNKVTEKGKDVELRCDPISGHTALYWYRQSLGQGLEFLIYFQGNSAPDKSGLPSDRFSAERTGGSVSTLTIQRTQQEDSAVYLCASSSRTGHSPLHFGNGTRLTVT.

This rearrangement joins TRBV6-5 to TRBJ1-6; 7 nucleotides line up with TRBD1. The trim removed 5 bases at V and 6 bases at J, leaving 4 bases unmatched. This CDR3 has 14 amino acids. Germline-derived CDR1 and CDR2 are MNHEY and SVGAGI. CDR3 protein: CASSPRGINSPLHF. In DNA, the CDR3 is TGTGCCAGCAGTCCCAGGGGGATTAATTCACCCCTCCACTTT.

This clone came up a few times. This rearrangement joins TRBV19 to TRBJ1-2, with D uncertain. V was pared by 6 bases and J by 4 bases, with 18 bases between. This CDR3 comprises 15 residues. The germline V gene has CDR1 LNHDA and CDR2 SQIVND (reference sequence). CDR3 sequence reads: CASSPSRTDLYGYTF. The CDR3 bases are TGTGCCAGTAGCCCCTCGCGTACAGACCTCTATGGCTACACCTTC.

The chain couples TRBV30 to TRBJ2-7; 7 bases are a match to TRBD1. Germline CDR1 reads GTSNPN; CDR2 reads SVGIG (reference sequence). Germline trimming cut 5 bases from V and 8 bases from J; bases unmatched to any gene: 15. This CDR3 has 14 amino acids. In nucleotides, the CDR3 is TGTGCCTGGTCACAGGGGCGGAACGTGGTGAAGCAGTACTTC. Its translation is CAWSQGRNVVKQYF.

A few counts support this clone. This chain connects TRBV7-3 to TRBJ2-1, with 7 bases identical to TRBD1. The CDR3 sequence is 14 residues long. V lost 5 bases, J lost 4 bases, and 5 bases stayed unmatched. CDR1 and CDR2 (germline): SGHTA, FQGTGA. CDR3 sequence (DNA): TGTGCCAGCAGCCCTGGGACAGCTTACAATGAGCAGTTCTTC. This encodes CASSPGTAYNEQFF.

The chain links TRBV9 to TRBJ2-4, with 7 positions matching TRBD1. From germline, CDR1 is SGDLS and CDR2 YYNGEE. The CDR3 is 16 residues long. V lost 3 bases and J lost 7; bases outside the gene matches: 13. The CDR3 here is CASSASGYGQANIQYF. In nucleotides, the CDR3 is TGTGCCAGCAGCGCGAGTGGTTATGGACAGGCGAACATTCAGTACTTC.

This clone was counted a single time. The chain carries TRBV7-9 and TRBJ1-2, with a tentative D call TRBD1 (6 bases). The CDR3 consists of 17 residues. Trimming removed 0 bases at V and 4 bases at J, with 18 bases between. Germline V CDR1 and CDR2: SEHNR, FQNEAQ (reference sequence). This CDR3 reads CASSLAAQGRSIYGYTF. CDR3 bases: TGTGCCAGCAGCTTAGCCGCCCAGGGGCGTTCCATCTATGGCTACACCTTC.

V gene TRBV5-4 combines with J gene TRBJ1-4; 8 nucleotides agree with TRBD1. The ends lost 4 bases at V and 7 bases at J; junction bases unmatched: 6. Germline CDR1 is SGHNT and CDR2 is YYREEE (reference sequence). This CDR3 has 14 residues. For the CDR3, the DNA is TGTGCCAGCAGCCCGCGGACAGGGTTTGAAAAACTGTTTTTT. Amino acids: CASSPRTGFEKLFF. The variable domain in full, completed from reference TRBV5-4 and TRBJ1-4, reads ETGVTQSPTHLIKTRGQQVTLRCSSQSGHNTVSWYQQALGQGPQFIFQYYREEENGRGNFPPRFSGLQFPNYSSELNVNALELDDSALYLCASSPRTGFEKLFFGSGTQLSVL.

V and J are TRBV5-4 and TRBJ1-3; maybe TRBD1 (5 bases). The V gene lost 2 bases and the J gene lost 0 bases, with 12 bases spanning the gap. This CDR3 comprises 16 residues. Germline V gene sequence: CDR1 SGHNT, CDR2 YYREEE (reference sequence). CDR3 region: CASSFGGPLSGNTIYF. The DNA of the CDR3 is TGTGCCAGCAGCTTCGGGGGACCCCTCTCTGGAAACACCATATATTTT.

Here the CDR3 reads CASSPTGGAYGEQYF. The CDR3 DNA is TGTGCCAGCAGCCCCACGGGGGGCGCTTATGGCGAGCAGTACTTC. The chain recombines TRBV7-9 with TRBJ2-7, with D perhaps TRBD2 (7 bases). Trimming took off 5 bases at V and 6 bases at J, with 20 bases between the two ends. Germline-derived CDR1 and CDR2 are SEHNR and FQNEAQ (reference sequence). This CDR3 spans 15 amino acids. The whole variable domain, filled in from reference TRBV7-9 and TRBJ2-7, reads DTGVSQNPRHKITKRGQNVTFRCDPISEHNRLYWYRQTLGQGPEFLTYFQNEAQLEKSRLLSDRFSAERPKGSFSTLEIQRTEQGDSAMYLCASSPTGGAYGEQYFGPGTRLTVT.

The rearrangement joins TRBV3-1 (or the pseudogene TRBV3-2) to TRBJ1-2; no reliable D call. The V gene's germline CDR1 is LGHDT and CDR2 YNNKEL (reference sequence). The CDR3 loop spans 12 amino acids. V was pared by 4 bases and J by 7 bases, with 10 bases between. The CDR3 DNA reads TGTGCCAGCAGCCTAAGAGCCTCTGGCTACACCTTC. This encodes CASSLRASGYTF.

The CDR3 sequence is CASSVGTSNEQFF. CDR3 sequence (DNA): TGTGCCAGCAGCGTCGGGACTAGCAATGAGCAGTTCTTC. The chain has TRBV2 and TRBJ2-1, with TRBD2 matching 8 bases. From germline, CDR1 is SNHLY and CDR2 FYNNEI. This CDR3 comprises 13 residues. Unmatched junction bases numbered 4, after V lost 6 bases and J lost 6 bases.

The count of this clone is one. The chain uses TRBV12-3 or TRBV12-4 and TRBJ2-7; 10 bases line up with TRBD1. The CDR3 runs to 13 residues. Trimming took 6 bases from V and 7 from J; bases not matched to a gene: 6. The CDR3 DNA is TGTGCCAGCAGCCGACAGGGGGCGAGGGAGCAGTACTTC. Translating it yields CASSRQGAREQYF.

The sample holds a few counts of this clone. The chain links TRBV27 to TRBJ1-4; 7 bases map to TRBD1. This CDR3 has 14 residues. CDR1 and CDR2 (germline): MNHEY, SMNVEV (reference sequence). The ends lost 6 bases at V and 5 bases at J; junction bases unmatched: 6. This CDR3 reads CASRQGQGNEKLFF. CDR3 DNA sequence: TGTGCCAGCAGACAGGGGCAGGGGAATGAAAAACTGTTTTTT.

The chain recombines TRBV2 with TRBJ1-1; 7 positions agree with TRBD1. The germline V gene encodes CDR1 SNHLY and CDR2 FYNNEI. CDR3 length: 15 amino acids. V lost 4 bases, J lost 4 bases, and 9 bases stayed unmatched. The CDR3 bases are TGTGCCAGCAGTGGGGACAGCCTAGGGAGCACTGAAGCTTTCTTT. This gives the protein CASSGDSLGSTEAFF.

The count of this clone is one. This chain connects TRBV10-3 to TRBJ2-2, with D possibly matching TRBD1 (6 bases). The CDR3 is made up of 17 amino acids. Germline CDR1 and CDR2: ENHRY and SYGVKD. Trimming pared 0 bases from V and 4 bases from J, leaving 15 bases between. The CDR3 region has the DNA TGTGCCATCAGTGAGTCGTTGGGGGCGCAGAGCACCGGGGAGCTGTTTTTT. Translation gives CAISESLGAQSTGELFF.

J is TRBJ2-7 and V is TRBV4-1; D not resolved. The CDR3 extends over 13 amino acids. V was trimmed by 1 base and J by 3 bases, leaving 7 bases between them. Germline V gives CDR1 MGHRA, CDR2 YSYEKL. DNA for the CDR3: TGCGCCAGCAGCCAAGTAGATAGCTACGAGCAGTACTTC. This translates into CASSQVDSYEQYF.

Only a few counts were recorded for this clone. The rearrangement uses TRBV19 and TRBJ2-3; D not resolved. The V end lost 4 bases, the J end lost 1 base, and 15 bases lay between the germline ends. This CDR3 has 16 residues. The germline gives CDR1 LNHDA, CDR2 SQIVND (reference sequence). The CDR3 bases are TGTGCCAGTAGTACTATCTTCCAAGAAGGCACAGATACGCAGTATTTT. This translates into CASSTIFQEGTDTQYF. The variable domain in full, completed from reference TRBV19 and TRBJ2-3, reads DGGITQSPKYLFRKEGQNVTLSCEQNLNHDAMYWYRQDPGQGLRLIYYSQIVNDFQKGDIAEGYSVSREKKESFPLTVTSAQKNPTAFYLCASSTIFQEGTDTQYFGPGTRLTVL.

The chain uses TRBV5-1 and TRBJ1-1; the D is unclear. There are 13 residues in the CDR3. Per germline, CDR1 SGHRS and CDR2 YFSETQ. Trimming shortened V by 5 bases and J by 4 bases, and 12 bases separated the two germline ends. DNA of the CDR3: TGCGCCAGCAGGGAGGCGGCTCGCACTGAAGCTTTCTTT. It encodes CASREAARTEAFF.

This clone was counted a few times. The chain combines TRBV9 with TRBJ2-1, with 13 bases that match TRBD2. With V trimmed by 3 bases and J by 5 bases, 2 bases remained unmatched. The germline gives CDR1 SGDLS, CDR2 YYNGEE. This CDR3 has 15 residues. CDR3 sequence reads: CASSGTSGRNNEQFF. As DNA, the CDR3 is TGTGCCAGCAGCGGGACTAGCGGGAGAAACAATGAGCAGTTCTTC.

This clone was picked up one time. J is TRBJ2-3 and V is TRBV7-2; 8 bases map to TRBD2. The CDR3 spans 14 residues. Germline CDR1 reads SGHTA; CDR2 reads FQGNSA. V was pared by 5 bases and J by 0 bases, with 1 base of the junction left unmatched. Written as DNA, the CDR3 is TGTGCCAGCAGCCCTAGCGGGAGCACAGATACGCAGTATTTT. Translating it yields CASSPSGSTDTQYF.

V and J are TRBV19 and TRBJ1-5; D not resolved. The ends were cut back, 6 bases at V and 1 base at J, with 7 bases in the middle. The CDR3 runs to 13 residues. Germline V lookup: CDR1 LNHDA, CDR2 SQIVND (reference sequence). The CDR3 nucleotides read TGTGCCAGTAGGCCACGGAGCAATCAGCCCCAGCATTTT. Translating it yields CASRPRSNQPQHF.

This clone was seen once. V gene TRBV9 combines with J gene TRBJ1-4; 7 bases are shared with TRBD1. This CDR3 comprises 14 residues. Trimming cost V 5 bases and J 0 bases; bases outside gene matches: 1. The germline CDR1 and CDR2 sequences are SGDLS and YYNGEE. CDR3 in amino acids: CASSTGATNEKLFF. CDR3 sequence (DNA): TGTGCCAGCAGTACAGGGGCAACTAATGAAAAACTGTTTTTT.

The chain couples TRBV29-1 to TRBJ2-1, with 11 bases lining up with TRBD2. Trimming took 8 bases from V and 8 from J; bases not matched to a gene: 5. The germline gives CDR1 SQVTM, CDR2 ANQGSEA. CDR3 size: 12 residues. The CDR3 sequence is CSFSGGVDEQFF. CDR3 DNA sequence: TGCAGCTTTAGCGGGGGGGTAGATGAGCAGTTCTTC.

The chain is built from TRBV5-4 and TRBJ1-4, with D possibly TRBD1 on 5 matching bases. In germline, CDR1 is SGHNT, CDR2 YYREEE (reference sequence). V was pared by 10 bases and J by 6 bases, with 16 bases between. The CDR3 contains 13 residues. For the CDR3, the DNA is TGTGCCGCCCACTGGGGCTCGGATGAAAAACTGTTTTTT. It translates to CAAHWGSDEKLFF.

This clone was detected once. The gene calls are TRBV27 and TRBJ1-2; 7 positions match TRBD1. This CDR3 comprises 15 residues. Per the germline V gene, CDR1 is MNHEY and CDR2 is SMNVEV (reference sequence). Unmatched junction bases numbered 12, after V lost 5 bases and J lost 6 bases. CDR3 protein: CASSPTSTGFHGYTF. The CDR3 coding sequence is TGTGCCAGCAGTCCGACCTCGACAGGGTTCCATGGCTACACCTTC.

V usage is TRBV4-1 and J usage is TRBJ2-7; TRBD1 is a possible D gene (6 bases). Trimming cost V 1 base and J 4 bases, with 11 bases left between them. The germline V gene encodes CDR1 MGHRA and CDR2 YSYEKL. The CDR3 has 14 residues. In DNA form, the CDR3 reads TGCGCCAGCAGCCAAGGACAGGAGTTTTACGAGCAGTACTTC. This sequence encodes CASSQGQEFYEQYF.

The chain carries TRBV29-1 and TRBJ1-1; a weak D match, TRBD1 (5 bases). CDR1 is SQVTM and CDR2 is ANQGSEA in the germline V gene. The CDR3 is made up of 13 amino acids. The CDR3 sequence: CTGRGGGNTEAFF. The DNA of the CDR3 is TGCACCGGTCGCGGGGGGGGGAACACTGAAGCTTTCTTT.

The chain has TRBV5-6 and TRBJ1-3, with D unresolved. The V gene's germline CDR1 is SGHDT and CDR2 YYEEEE. Trimming removed 1 base at V and 1 base at J, with 9 bases between. CDR3 length: 15 amino acids. CDR3 residues: CASSLLGESGNTIYF. The DNA of the CDR3 is TGTGCCAGCAGCTTGCTGGGAGAATCTGGAAACACCATATATTTT.